This T cell receptor beta chain was found in a study of T cells in Graves' hyperthyroidism and ophthalmopathy. Study details: Specimen type is peripheral blood, collected at initial diagnosis prior to any treatment.

General study findings and limits: In the analysis, a 13 V-J model separated ophthalmopathy from stable hyperthyroidism.

RNA transcripts yielded amplified TCR beta CDR3 regions. During a first-round RT-PCR of the TCR CDR3, the HTBI primer set was used. Via MiXCR, TCRdb re-called the multiplex PCR reads, giving one row per CDR3 protein. Of fewer than 400,000 distinct CDR3 sequences in the sample, roughly 13% are singletons; the top ten hold 28%. This clonotype has at least ten counts. No antigen is known for it. This CDR3 has 15 residues. The V gene's germline CDR1 is GTSNPN and CDR2 SVGIG (reference sequence). V lost 5 bases to trimming and J lost 2 bases; unmatched junction nucleotides: 10. This receptor was identified in a man in his fifties with Graves' ophthalmopathy. Sequencing input: blood. The rearrangement joins TRBV30 to TRBJ1-2; TRBD1 matches at 8 bases. CDR3 loop: CAWDRGESENYGYTF. In DNA, the CDR3 is TGTGCCTGGGACAGGGGTGAATCCGAAAACTATGGCTACACCTTC.